This TCR beta chain was obtained from a study of T-cell reconstitution after alpha-beta-depleted transplantation in children. The CDR3 consists of 13 residues. Germline V CDR1 and CDR2: SGHVS, FNYEAQ. Trimming left V 3 bases short and J 5 bases short, with 8 bases between. This clonotype showed up just a few times. Its target is not known. Notes on the study in general: The main origin of T-cell counts and diversity one year after transplant was newly produced T cells. After transplant, at about two months, alpha-beta T cells were reportedly derived from several hundred expanded graft clones.

Preparation of the TCRbeta library was carried out with unique molecular identifiers. Each CDR3 protein is one row after TCRdb ran MiXCR on the PCR reads. The table shows hundreds of thousands of distinct CDR3 sequences, with approximately 13% occurring only once. The TCR was taken from a male patient aged 5 to 17 who had a stem cell transplant for acute myeloid leukemia, so the T cells may come from the graft donor. Specimen: PBMCs, mostly from graft donor cells, collected 360 days after TCRalphabeta/CD19-depleted stem cell transplant. The chain links TRBV7-6 to TRBJ2-1; D uncertain. This chain's CDR3 is CASSFWSNNEQFF. The CDR3 coding sequence is TGTGCCAGCAGCTTCTGGTCCAACAATGAGCAGTTCTTC. Full variable domain (rest looked up from reference TRBV7-6 and TRBJ2-1): GAGVSQSPRYKVTKRGQDVALRCDPISGHVSLYWYRQALGQGPEFLTYFNYEAQQDKSGLPNDRFSAERPEGSISTLTIQRTEQRDSAMYRCASSFWSNNEQFFGPGTRLTVL.